This paragraph reports one T cell receptor beta chain. What it binds is not known. This record comes from a study of OX40 agonist ivuxolimab in advanced cancers. Broader study findings: Compared with CD4+, CD8+ T cells on average had more expanded clones.

V lost 1 base and J lost 3, with 10 bases in between. Germline CDR1 and CDR2: MDHEN and SYDVKM. This CDR3 region has 15 residues. The data were produced by immunoSEQ multiplex PCR, yet TCRdb's version contains in-frame clones alone and is incomplete. The sample has under 20,000 clones, about four fifths seen once. This material consisted of CD4+ or CD8+ T cells sorted from blood, taken in a trial of the OX40 agonist ivuxolimab. The clonotype originates from an adult with an advanced solid tumor such as melanoma, head and neck, liver or kidney cancer. J is TRBJ2-4 and V is TRBV28, with D tentatively TRBD2 (5 bases). DNA of the CDR3: TGTGCCAGCAGTTTATCCCAGGCGGGCAAAAACATTCAGTACTTC. Amino acids: CASSLSQAGKNIQYF.